These 13 T cell receptor beta chains were all obtained from the same sample, sequenced in a study of shared clonotypes between healthy human individuals. TCRdb's table, derived via immunoSEQ multiplex PCR, lists solely in-frame clones and lacks some. The sample gives roughly 1,000,000 clones, about 84% of which show up once; about 0.52% is in the top ten. The sequencing sample was made of memory CD4+ T cells from PBMCs. Subset in this sample: CD45RA-negative fraction. Receptor source: a man aged 18-30 years in good health. Some clones in this sample may be carry-over from other donors' samples.

The table lists this clone with a few counts. The rearrangement links TRBV19 to TRBJ2-1; 8 bases agree with TRBD1. Germline V gives CDR1 LNHDA, CDR2 SQIVND (reference sequence). The ends lost 1 base at V and 10 bases at J; junction bases unmatched: 12. The CDR3 has 16 amino acids. The CDR3 region is CASSIVLTGTGGEQFF. The CDR3 nucleotides are TGTGCCAGTAGTATAGTACTTACCGGGACAGGCGGCGAGCAGTTCTTC.

This chain uses TRBV28 with TRBJ2-5; TRBD2 might be the D (5 bases). V was shortened by 2 bases and J by 5 bases, with 21 bases between the two germline ends. This CDR3 has 17 residues. CDR1 and CDR2 (germline): MDHEN, SYDVKM. The CDR3 region is CASSLKSGGWVAETQYF. CDR3 DNA sequence: TGTGCCAGCAGTTTAAAATCTGGCGGGTGGGTTGCGGAGACCCAGTACTTC.

This clone was recorded only once. J is TRBJ2-1 and V is TRBV2, with 10 positions matching TRBD1. The CDR3 contains 17 residues. V dropped 8 bases and J dropped 15; count of bases not matched to a gene: 25. CDR1 is SNHLY and CDR2 is FYNNEI in the germline V gene. The CDR3 DNA sequence: TGTGCCAGCCACTTCCGACCCTCTGGGACAGGGGCTGAAGGGCGGTTCTTC. Its protein product is CASHFRPSGTGAEGRFF.

This clone has just one count. This chain connects TRBV28 to TRBJ2-1, with D unresolved. Per the germline V gene, CDR1 is MDHEN and CDR2 is SYDVKM. There are 16 residues in the CDR3. V lost 4 bases, J lost 4 bases, and 17 bases lay in between. The CDR3 protein is CASSSLSPASYNEQFF. The CDR3 DNA follows: TGTGCCAGCAGTTCCCTCTCACCGGCGTCTTACAATGAGCAGTTCTTC.

The chain combines TRBV5-1 with TRBJ2-2; D remains ambiguous. The length of the CDR3 is 13 residues. Between the trimmed V and J ends, which lost 3 bases and 2 bases, there was a span of 5 bases. CDR1 SGHRS and CDR2 YFSETQ come from the germline V gene. The CDR3 DNA is TGCGCCAGCAGCTGGGGAAACACCGGGGAGCTGTTTTTT. Translation: CASSWGNTGELFF.

This chain joins TRBV29-1 and TRBJ2-3; D might be TRBD2 (5 bases). Trimming cost V 8 bases and J 2 bases, with 17 bases left between them. Germline V gives CDR1 SQVTM, CDR2 ANQGSEA. The CDR3 sequence is 14 residues long. The CDR3 is CSLRPGLDTDTQYF. The CDR3 coding sequence is TGCAGCTTGAGACCGGGGTTGGACACAGATACGCAGTATTTT.

V is TRBV19 and J is TRBJ1-4; 9 bases are a match to TRBD1. The CDR3 contains 15 residues. Germline lookup yields CDR1 LNHDA and CDR2 SQIVND (reference sequence). Trimming cost V 6 bases and J 4 bases; bases outside gene matches: 6. In nucleotides, the CDR3 is TGTGCCAGTAGCAAACAGGGGGCTTATAATGAAAAACTGTTTTTT. This sequence encodes CASSKQGAYNEKLFF.

This chain's CDR3 is CAWSAASGNTIYF. CDR3 nucleotides: TGTGCCTGGAGTGCGGCCTCTGGAAACACCATATATTTT. The rearrangement links TRBV30 to TRBJ1-3; D gene unclear. From germline, CDR1 is GTSNPN and CDR2 SVGIG (reference sequence). The CDR3 is 13 residues long. V was pared by 1 base and J by 0 bases, with 4 bases between.

The chain has TRBV28 and TRBJ2-1, with D possibly being TRBD1 or TRBD2 (5 bases each). Germline V gives CDR1 MDHEN, CDR2 SYDVKM. This CDR3 spans 19 amino acids. V lost 1 base to trimming and J lost 1 base, with 20 bases between them. CDR3 sequence (DNA): TGTGCCAGCAGTTTATCGGAGGTGGGACGGCGGGTTTCCTACAATGAGCAGTTCTTC. Protein: CASSLSEVGRRVSYNEQFF.

V gene TRBV27 combines with J gene TRBJ1-1; D uncertain. Trimming pared 2 bases from V and 0 bases from J, leaving 7 bases between. Per the germline V gene, CDR1 is MNHEY and CDR2 is SMNVEV (reference sequence). CDR3 length equals 14 residues. Here the CDR3 DNA reads TGTGCCAGCAGTTTACAAAGGGTGAACACTGAAGCTTTCTTT. Encoded protein: CASSLQRVNTEAFF.

This clone has a handful of counts. The V call is TRBV5-1, the J call TRBJ1-1; TRBD1 might be the D (6 bases). Germline V gives CDR1 SGHRS, CDR2 YFSETQ. V was cut by 0 bases and J by 1 base, with 10 bases left in between. CDR3 size: 15 residues. CDR3 protein: CASSLGEQGNTEAFF. In DNA form, the CDR3 reads TGCGCCAGCAGCTTGGGGGAACAGGGGAACACTGAAGCTTTCTTT. Full variable domain (rest looked up from reference TRBV5-1 and TRBJ1-1): KAGVTQTPRYLIKTRGQQVTLSCSPISGHRSVSWYQQTPGQGLQFLFEYFSETQRNKGNFPGRFSGRQFSNSRSEMNVSTLELGDSALYLCASSLGEQGNTEAFFGQGTRLTVV.

The table lists this clone with a few counts. This chain uses TRBV5-6 with TRBJ2-3, with 9 bases matching TRBD2. Trimming cost V 0 bases and J 5 bases; bases outside gene matches: 7. The germline V gene has CDR1 SGHDT and CDR2 YYEEEE. The CDR3 spans 16 residues. Here the CDR3 reads CASSLAAGGPVDTQYF. CDR3 sequence (DNA): TGTGCCAGCAGCTTGGCTGCGGGAGGGCCAGTAGATACGCAGTATTTT.

The CDR3 DNA follows: TGCGCCAGCAGCTTGGTTGGAGAGCAAGAGACCCAGTACTTC. Amino acid sequence: CASSLVGEQETQYF. The V gene is TRBV5-1, the J gene TRBJ2-5; D gene ambiguous. Germline values: CDR1 SGHRS, CDR2 YFSETQ. This CDR3 is built from 14 residues. V was cut by 0 bases and J by 2 bases, with 8 bases left in between.